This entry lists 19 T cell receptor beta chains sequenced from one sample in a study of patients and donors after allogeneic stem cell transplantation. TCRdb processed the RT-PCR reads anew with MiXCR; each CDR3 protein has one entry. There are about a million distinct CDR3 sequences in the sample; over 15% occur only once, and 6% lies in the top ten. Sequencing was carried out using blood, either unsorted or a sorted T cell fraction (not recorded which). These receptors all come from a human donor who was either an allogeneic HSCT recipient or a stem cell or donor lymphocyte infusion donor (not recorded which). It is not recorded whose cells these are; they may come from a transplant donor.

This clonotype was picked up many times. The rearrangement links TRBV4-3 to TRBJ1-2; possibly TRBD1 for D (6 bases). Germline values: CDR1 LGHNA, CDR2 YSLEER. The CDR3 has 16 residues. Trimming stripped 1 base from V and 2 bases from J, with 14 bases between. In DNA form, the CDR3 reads TGCGCCAGCAGCCAAGTCCTCAGGGGCGAAAACTATGGCTACACCTTC. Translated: CASSQVLRGENYGYTF.

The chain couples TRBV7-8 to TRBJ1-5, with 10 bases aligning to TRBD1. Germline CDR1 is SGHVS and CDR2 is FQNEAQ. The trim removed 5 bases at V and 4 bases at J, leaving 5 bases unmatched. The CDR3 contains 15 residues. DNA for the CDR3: TGTGCCAGCAGCCAGCGGGACAGGGGTAATCAGCCCCAGCATTTT. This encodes CASSQRDRGNQPQHF.

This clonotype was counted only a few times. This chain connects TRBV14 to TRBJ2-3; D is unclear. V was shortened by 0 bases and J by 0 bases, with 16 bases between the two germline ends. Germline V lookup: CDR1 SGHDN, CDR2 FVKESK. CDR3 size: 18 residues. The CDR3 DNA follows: TGTGCCAGCAGCCAAGATGAAGTGGCCAGACCTAGCACAGATACGCAGTATTTT. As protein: CASSQDEVARPSTDTQYF.

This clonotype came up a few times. The CDR3 bases are TGTGCCAGCAGTTACTCGGGACAGTGGGGCTATGGCTACACCTTC. Its translation is CASSYSGQWGYGYTF. This chain connects TRBV6-5 to TRBJ1-2; 7 bases fit TRBD1. Looked up from germline, CDR1 is MNHEY and CDR2 is SVGAGI. The J segment lost 4 bases and the V segment lost 0 bases, leaving 5 bases of the junction unmatched. The CDR3 runs 15 residues.

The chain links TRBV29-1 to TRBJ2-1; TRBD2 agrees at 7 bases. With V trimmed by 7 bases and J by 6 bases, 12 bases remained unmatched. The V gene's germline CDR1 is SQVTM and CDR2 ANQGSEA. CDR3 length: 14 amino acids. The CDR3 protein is CSARGGNKGNEQFF. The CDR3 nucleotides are TGCAGCGCCCGGGGAGGGAATAAGGGCAATGAGCAGTTCTTC.

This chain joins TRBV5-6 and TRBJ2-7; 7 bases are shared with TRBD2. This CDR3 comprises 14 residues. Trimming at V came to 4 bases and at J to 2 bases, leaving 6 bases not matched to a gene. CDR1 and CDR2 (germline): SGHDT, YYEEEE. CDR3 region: CASSPGTNPYEQYF. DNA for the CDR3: TGTGCCAGCAGCCCCGGGACTAACCCCTACGAGCAGTACTTC.

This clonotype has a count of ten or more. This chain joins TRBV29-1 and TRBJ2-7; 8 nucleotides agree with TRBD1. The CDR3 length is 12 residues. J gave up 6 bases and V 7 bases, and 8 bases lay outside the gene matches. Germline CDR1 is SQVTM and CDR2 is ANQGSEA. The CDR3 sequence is CSAGQGDGEQYF. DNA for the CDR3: TGCAGCGCTGGACAGGGAGACGGCGAGCAGTACTTC.

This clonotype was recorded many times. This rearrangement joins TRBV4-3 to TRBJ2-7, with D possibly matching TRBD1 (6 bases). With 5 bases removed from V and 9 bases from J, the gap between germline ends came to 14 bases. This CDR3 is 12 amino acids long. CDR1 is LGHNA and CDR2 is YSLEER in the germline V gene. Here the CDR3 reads CASSMDSRRQYF. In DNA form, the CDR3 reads TGCGCCAGCAGCATGGACAGTCGGAGGCAGTACTTC.

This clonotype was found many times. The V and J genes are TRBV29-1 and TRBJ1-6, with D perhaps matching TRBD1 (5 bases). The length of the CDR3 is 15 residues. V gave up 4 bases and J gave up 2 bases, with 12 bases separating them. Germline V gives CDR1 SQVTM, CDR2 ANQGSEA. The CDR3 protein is CSVAEGPPYNSPLHF. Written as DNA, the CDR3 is TGCAGCGTTGCTGAGGGGCCCCCCTATAATTCACCCCTCCACTTT.

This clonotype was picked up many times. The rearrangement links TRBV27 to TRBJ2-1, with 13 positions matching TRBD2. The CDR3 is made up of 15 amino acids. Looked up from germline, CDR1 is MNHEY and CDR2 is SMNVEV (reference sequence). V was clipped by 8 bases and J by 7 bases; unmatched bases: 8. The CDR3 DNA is TGTGCCAGCTCTGGACTAGCGGGAGAGGGGAATGAGCAGTTCTTC. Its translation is CASSGLAGEGNEQFF.

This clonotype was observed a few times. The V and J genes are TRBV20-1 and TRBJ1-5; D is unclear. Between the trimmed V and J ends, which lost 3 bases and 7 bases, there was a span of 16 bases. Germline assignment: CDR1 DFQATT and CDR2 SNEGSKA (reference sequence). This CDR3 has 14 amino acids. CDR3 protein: CSARDSRSYQPQHF. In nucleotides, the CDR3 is TGCAGTGCTAGGGATAGCCGGTCTTACCAGCCCCAGCATTTT.

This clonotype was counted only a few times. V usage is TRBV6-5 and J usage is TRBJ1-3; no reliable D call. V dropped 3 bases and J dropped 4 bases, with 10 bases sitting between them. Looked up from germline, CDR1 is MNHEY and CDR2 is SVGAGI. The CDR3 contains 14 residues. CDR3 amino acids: CASSYQAMGNTIYF. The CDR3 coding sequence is TGTGCCAGCAGTTATCAGGCGATGGGAAACACCATATATTTT.

The DNA of the CDR3 is TGCGCCAGCAGGTGGGAGGAAACAGATACGCAGTATTTT. Translation gives CASRWEETDTQYF. The chain uses TRBV5-1 and TRBJ2-3, with a weak D call TRBD2 (6 bases). CDR3 length equals 13 residues. Germline V CDR1 and CDR2: SGHRS, YFSETQ. Trimming cost V 5 bases and J 3 bases, with 10 bases left between them.

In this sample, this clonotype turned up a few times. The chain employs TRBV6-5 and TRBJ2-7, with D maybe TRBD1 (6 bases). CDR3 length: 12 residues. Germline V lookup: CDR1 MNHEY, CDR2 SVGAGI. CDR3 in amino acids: CSVLGASYEQYF. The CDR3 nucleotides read TGTAGCGTCCTGGGGGCCTCCTACGAGCAGTACTTC.

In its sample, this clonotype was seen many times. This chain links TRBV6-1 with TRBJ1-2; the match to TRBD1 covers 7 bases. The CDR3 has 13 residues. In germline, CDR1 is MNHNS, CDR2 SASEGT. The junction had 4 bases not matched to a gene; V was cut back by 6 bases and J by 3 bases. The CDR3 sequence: CASSTGTDYGYTF. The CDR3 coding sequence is TGTGCCAGCAGCACCGGGACAGACTATGGCTACACCTTC.

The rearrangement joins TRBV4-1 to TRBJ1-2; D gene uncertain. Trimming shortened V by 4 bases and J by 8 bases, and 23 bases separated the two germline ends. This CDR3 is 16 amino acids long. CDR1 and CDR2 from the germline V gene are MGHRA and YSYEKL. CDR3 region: CASSPEAVFLGWGYTF. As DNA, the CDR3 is TGCGCCAGCAGCCCCGAGGCGGTCTTCCTGGGGTGGGGCTACACCTTC.

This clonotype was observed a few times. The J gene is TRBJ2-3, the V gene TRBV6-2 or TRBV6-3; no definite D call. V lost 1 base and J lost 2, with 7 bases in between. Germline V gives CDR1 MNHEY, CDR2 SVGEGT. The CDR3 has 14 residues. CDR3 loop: CASSYFLNTDTQYF. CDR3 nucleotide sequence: TGTGCCAGCAGTTACTTCCTTAACACAGATACGCAGTATTTT.

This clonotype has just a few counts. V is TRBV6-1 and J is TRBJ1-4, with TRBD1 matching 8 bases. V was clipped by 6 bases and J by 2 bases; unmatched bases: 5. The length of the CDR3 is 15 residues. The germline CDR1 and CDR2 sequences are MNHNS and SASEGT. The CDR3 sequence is CASSENRGTNEKLFF. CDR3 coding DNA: TGTGCCAGCAGCGAAAACAGGGGGACTAATGAAAAACTGTTTTTT.

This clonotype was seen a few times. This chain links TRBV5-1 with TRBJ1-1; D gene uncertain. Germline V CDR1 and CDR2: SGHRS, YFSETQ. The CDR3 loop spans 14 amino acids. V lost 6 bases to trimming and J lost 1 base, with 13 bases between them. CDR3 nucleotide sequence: TGCGCCAGCACCAAGGACGCTAAGAACACTGAAGCTTTCTTT. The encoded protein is CASTKDAKNTEAFF. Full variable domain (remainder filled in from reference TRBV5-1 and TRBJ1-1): KAGVTQTPRYLIKTRGQQVTLSCSPISGHRSVSWYQQTPGQGLQFLFEYFSETQRNKGNFPGRFSGRQFSNSRSEMNVSTLELGDSALYLCASTKDAKNTEAFFGQGTRLTVV.